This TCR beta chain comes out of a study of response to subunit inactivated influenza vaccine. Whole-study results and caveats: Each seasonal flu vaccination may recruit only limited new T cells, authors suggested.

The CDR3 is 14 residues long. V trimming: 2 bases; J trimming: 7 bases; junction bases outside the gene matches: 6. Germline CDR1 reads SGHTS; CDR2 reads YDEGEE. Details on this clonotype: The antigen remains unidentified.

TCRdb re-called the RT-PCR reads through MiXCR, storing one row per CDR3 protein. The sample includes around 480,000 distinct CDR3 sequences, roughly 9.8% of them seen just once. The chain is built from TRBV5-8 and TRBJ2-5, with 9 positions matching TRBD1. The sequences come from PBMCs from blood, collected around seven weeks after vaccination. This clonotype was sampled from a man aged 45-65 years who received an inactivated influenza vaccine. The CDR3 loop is CASSFGTGPATQYF. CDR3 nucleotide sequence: TGTGCCAGCAGCTTCGGGACAGGGCCGGCGACCCAGTACTTC.